The clone carrying this T cell receptor (beta chain) has a handful of counts. A read error may account for a junction end that differs from germline. This entry is derived from a study of blood T cells in healthy people across ages. Together with a sample-barcoded 5' primer, a J-beta primer mix was included in a second PCR lasting about 6 to 11 cycles. In TCRdb, the 5' RACE reads were re-called with MiXCR into one record per CDR3 protein. The sample has 1.5 million to 2 million distinct CDR3 sequences; approximately 30% are singletons. CDR3 length: 15 residues. Germline V CDR1 and CDR2: SGHTA, FQGTGA.

The chain links TRBV7-3 to TRBJ2-1; possible D gene TRBD1, 6 bases. The sequence came from a woman in her 30s in good health. Sample: blood. The CDR3 loop reads CASTLTGSPYNEQFF. The CDR3 DNA sequence: TGTGCCAGCACCTTAACAGGGAGCCCCTACAATGAGCAGTTCTTC.